These 19 T cell receptor beta chains originate from one sample sequenced in a study of blood T cell repertoires in COVID-19. The method was immunoSEQ multiplex PCR; TCRdb's version includes in-frame clones alone and lacks a portion of them. The sample records 110,000 to 150,000 clones, 79% being singletons. The source material was peripheral blood. These receptor sequences come from a man in his sixties with acute or convalescent COVID-19.

The chain carries TRBV5-1 and TRBJ2-7; D may be TRBD1 (7 bases). Between the trimmed V and J ends, which lost 1 base and 5 bases, there was a span of 13 bases. The CDR3 covers 14 residues. CDR1 and CDR2 (germline): SGHRS, YFSETQ. The CDR3, as DNA: TGCGCCAGCAGCTTGTCAGGGGGGCTAAACGAGCAGTACTTC. Encoded protein: CASSLSGGLNEQYF.

Written as DNA, the CDR3 is TGTGCCAGCGGAGAGCCACTTGGCAATCAGCCCCAGCATTTT. This sequence encodes CASGEPLGNQPQHF. The chain has TRBV2 and TRBJ1-5; D remains ambiguous. CDR1 and CDR2 (germline): SNHLY, FYNNEI. The CDR3 covers 14 residues. V shed 8 bases and J shed 2 bases, with 13 bases lying between them.

The chain carries TRBV18 and TRBJ2-3; the match to TRBD2 covers 8 bases. J was trimmed by 2 bases and V by 1 base; bases with no gene match: 5. CDR3 length equals 16 residues. Germline CDR1 and CDR2: KGHSH and LQKENI. The CDR3 region has the DNA TGTGCCAGCTCACCACTCGGTAGCGGGAACACAGATACGCAGTATTTT. It encodes CASSPLGSGNTDTQYF. Based on the CDR3 plus reference TRBV18 and TRBJ2-3, the full variable domain is NAGVMQNPRHLVRRRGQEARLRCSPMKGHSHVYWYRQLPEEGLKFMVYLQKENIIDESGMPKERFSAEFPKEGPSILRIQQVVRGDSAAYFCASSPLGSGNTDTQYFGPGTRLTVL.

The chain recombines TRBV28 with TRBJ2-7; 7 positions match TRBD2. The CDR3 runs to 14 residues. Germline V gene sequence: CDR1 MDHEN, CDR2 SYDVKM. V dropped 2 bases and J dropped 3; count of bases not matched to a gene: 4. CDR3 sequence (DNA): TGTGCCAGCAGTTTACCCGGACTAGTCTACGAGCAGTACTTC. Protein sequence: CASSLPGLVYEQYF.

The J gene is TRBJ2-3, the V gene TRBV6-2 or TRBV6-3; D possibly corresponds to TRBD1 (5 bases). The germline CDR1 and CDR2 sequences are MNHEY and SVGEGT. V lost 2 bases to trimming and J lost 2 bases, with 5 bases between them. CDR3 length: 13 amino acids. The CDR3 DNA sequence: TGTGCCAGCAGTTACGGGGCCACAGATACGCAGTATTTT. It specifies CASSYGATDTQYF.

The chain joins TRBV6-2 or TRBV6-3 to TRBJ1-5; D uncertain. The V gene lost 2 bases and the J gene lost 3 bases, with 14 bases spanning the gap. Germline V lookup: CDR1 MNHEY, CDR2 SVGEGT. The CDR3 is made up of 16 amino acids. This chain's CDR3 is CASSYPRGQNNQPQHF. The CDR3 DNA reads as TGTGCCAGCAGTTACCCCAGAGGTCAGAACAATCAGCCCCAGCATTTT.

This clone was seen more than once but under ten times. The chain carries TRBV12-3 or TRBV12-4 and TRBJ1-1; D is uncertain. This CDR3 comprises 13 residues. V shed 6 bases and J shed 1 base, with 9 bases lying between them. The CDR3: CASSLVRNTEAFF. The CDR3 DNA reads TGTGCCAGCAGCCTCGTCCGGAACACTGAAGCTTTCTTT.

The chain uses TRBV19 and TRBJ2-3; the D gene is possibly TRBD1 (7 bases). The V gene's germline CDR1 is LNHDA and CDR2 SQIVND (reference sequence). The CDR3 has 12 residues. V lost 10 bases and J 6 bases, leaving 14 bases between the germline ends. The CDR3 DNA is TGTGCCACCAGGGGGGTGGGGGATACGCAGTATTTT. Its protein product is CATRGVGDTQYF.

The chain employs TRBV30 and TRBJ2-1, with 8 bases fitting TRBD2. After removal of 2 bases from V and 2 bases from J, the junction contained 2 bases not matched to a gene. The CDR3 runs to 14 residues. Germline values: CDR1 GTSNPN, CDR2 SVGIG (reference sequence). CDR3 protein: CAWSLLAAYNEQFF. CDR3 nucleotides: TGTGCCTGGAGTTTACTAGCGGCCTACAATGAGCAGTTCTTC. Variable domain in full (rest from reference TRBV30 and TRBJ2-1): SQTIHQWPATLVQPVGSPLSLECTVEGTSNPNLYWYRQAAGRGLQLLFYSVGIGQISSEVPQNLSASRPQDRQFILSSKKLLLSDSGFYLCAWSLLAAYNEQFFGPGTRLTVL.

The V and J genes are TRBV4-2 and TRBJ2-2; TRBD1 agrees at 10 bases. The CDR3 has 16 residues. V shed 1 base and J 4 bases; nucleotides not matched to a gene: 3. The V gene's germline CDR1 is LGHNA and CDR2 YNFKEQ. CDR3 bases: TGTGCCAGCAGCCAAGTAGGGACAGGGGTCACCGGGGAGCTGTTTTTT. This translates into CASSQVGTGVTGELFF.

This clone is a singleton in its sample. The chain has TRBV7-3 and TRBJ2-7; D not certain. Trimming removed 5 bases from V and 6 bases from J, with 14 bases in between. This CDR3 is built from 13 residues. CDR1 is SGHTA, CDR2 FQGTGA, per germline. This CDR3 is CASSPPPVAEQYF. In DNA, the CDR3 is TGTGCCAGCAGCCCCCCGCCTGTGGCCGAGCAGTACTTC.

The CDR3: CAISATSGMGELFF. CDR3 in DNA: TGTGCCATCAGTGCAACGAGCGGGATGGGGGAGCTGTTTTTT. The chain has TRBV10-3 and TRBJ2-2, with TRBD2 identical over 7 bases. The germline gives CDR1 ENHRY, CDR2 SYGVKD. V dropped 4 bases and J dropped 8; count of bases not matched to a gene: 7. The CDR3 runs to 14 residues.

The chain is built from TRBV27 and TRBJ2-5; no clear D. CDR1 MNHEY and CDR2 SMNVEV come from the germline V gene (reference sequence). Trimming cost V 2 bases and J 10 bases, with 17 bases left between them. The CDR3 is 14 residues long. CDR3 sequence reads: CASSLRLGVVGQYF. Here the CDR3 DNA reads TGTGCCAGCAGTTTACGACTTGGTGTTGTCGGCCAGTACTTC.

The CDR3 region is CASSLVGGGSTDTQYF. In nucleotides, the CDR3 is TGTGCCAGCAGCTTAGTTGGAGGCGGGAGCACAGATACGCAGTATTTT. The chain employs TRBV11-1 and TRBJ2-3; maybe TRBD2 (5 bases). Trimming left V 1 base short and J 0 bases short, with 11 bases between. The CDR3 extends over 16 amino acids. Germline V gene lookup returns CDR1 SGHAT and CDR2 FQDESV (reference sequence). Combining the CDR3 with reference TRBV11-1 and TRBJ2-3 gives the whole variable domain EAEVAQSPRYKITEKSQAVAFWCDPISGHATLYWYRQILGQGPELLVQFQDESVVDDSQLPKDRFSAERLKGVDSTLKIQPAELGDSAMYLCASSLVGGGSTDTQYFGPGTRLTVL.

V is TRBV27 and J is TRBJ1-6; maybe TRBD1 (6 bases). CDR1 is MNHEY and CDR2 is SMNVEV in the germline V gene (reference sequence). V was trimmed by 3 bases and J by 6 bases, leaving 12 bases between them. The CDR3 has 15 amino acids. DNA for the CDR3: TGTGCCAGCAGTTTTGGGACAAAACTTAATTCACCCCTCCACTTT. Amino acid sequence: CASSFGTKLNSPLHF.

This chain links TRBV9 with TRBJ2-3, with D possibly being TRBD2 (6 bases). The germline V gene has CDR1 SGDLS and CDR2 YYNGEE. V was shortened by 4 bases and J by 1 base, with 16 bases between the two germline ends. This CDR3 contains 16 residues. The CDR3 region has the DNA TGTGCCAGCAGCCTCTCGATGGGGACTCGCACAGATACGCAGTATTTT. Encoded protein: CASSLSMGTRTDTQYF.

This clone was detected a few times. This chain joins TRBV30 and TRBJ1-6, with unresolved D. Germline CDR1 GTSNPN, CDR2 SVGIG (reference sequence). Trimming shortened V by 1 base and J by 10 bases, and 11 bases separated the two germline ends. This CDR3 comprises 13 residues. The CDR3 region is CAWSGRLKSPLHF. The CDR3 coding sequence is TGTGCCTGGAGTGGGCGACTTAAATCACCCCTCCACTTT.

This clone was counted only a few times. The rearrangement uses TRBV29-1 and TRBJ1-2, with 7 bases fitting TRBD1. The V and J ends lost 5 bases and 7 bases, in that order; junction bases with no gene match: 4. The CDR3 runs to 11 residues. The germline CDR1 and CDR2 sequences are SQVTM and ANQGSEA. The DNA for the CDR3 is TGCAGCGTTACAGGGGAAGGTGGCTACACCTTC. Residues: CSVTGEGGYTF.

The chain couples TRBV12-3 or TRBV12-4 to TRBJ1-6, with a weak D call TRBD1 (5 bases). V lost 6 bases and J 8 bases, leaving 11 bases between the germline ends. This CDR3 has 13 residues. CDR3 amino acids: CASSLTGDSPLHF. DNA of the CDR3: TGTGCCAGCAGCCTTACAGGAGATTCACCCCTCCACTTT.